This T cell receptor (beta chain) was sequenced during a study of spatial heterogeneity in lung cancer. Looking at the study overall: Raw-read counts averaged over ten per unique TCR and UMI combination.

This clonotype was counted only a few times. Stated time point: sample taken at primary tumor resection. Unsorted whole RNA samples from tumor, nontumor lung or frozen PBMC were sequenced. The CDR3 totals 16 residues. CDR1 and CDR2 (germline): PRHDT, FYEKMQ (reference sequence). J was trimmed by 1 base and V by 2 bases; bases with no gene match: 3. TCRdb re-analysed the 5' RACE reads in MiXCR, keeping a single row per CDR3 protein. The data contain 2,200 or so distinct CDR3 sequences, less than 20% of them seen just once; the ten biggest clones take up 40% to 45%. Sequencing was performed on PBMCs, taken at surgery. V gene TRBV13 combines with J gene TRBJ2-3; TRBD1 matches at 10 bases. The sequence came from a male donor with early-stage non-small cell lung cancer. The CDR3 bases are TGTGCCAGCAGCTTAATGACAGGGGGCGGCACAGATACGCAGTATTTT. Translating gives CASSLMTGGGTDTQYF.